The present T cell receptor (beta chain) was sequenced within a study of blood T cell repertoires in COVID-19 (dated by TCRdb to the early 2020s). Looking at the study overall: Collaborator samples came from the United States, Italy and Spain and covered acute and convalescent phases of COVID-19. A freely available public database, intended as a resource for researchers studying the immune response to SARS-CoV-2, is where the repertoires were released. Deeply sampled blood TCRbeta repertoires from subjects exposed to, actively infected with, or recovered from COVID-19 were included in the dataset. The samples were drawn from the first 160 participants of the ongoing ImmuneRACE study and from over a thousand subjects provided by 6 global collaborators. Sample metadata almost always included a de-identified subject ID, COVID-19 status, age in years and sex. The material from the prospective study consisted of cDNA or gDNA derived from T cells, B-cell-depleted T cells, or PBMCs. Where available, HLA class I and class II types were obtained from metadata supplied by the sample provider rather than from assay-based typing.

TCRbeta CDR3 regions were amplified from genomic DNA using the immunoSEQ Assay, a bias-controlled multiplex PCR. The authors' analysis ran thus. The number of nucleated cells in each sample was estimated from the amplification of reference gene primers within the assay. Sequence reads were collapsed and filtered to measure the absolute abundance of every unique TCRbeta CDR3 rearrangement. For each sample, productive Simpson clonality was calculated as the square root of Simpson's diversity index over productive rearrangements. TCRdb retrieved this table from immuneACCESS and kept in-frame rearrangements only. Not all clones are present; in checked studies, unresolved V genes account for under half, and no reason is known for the remainder. V, J and clone size derive from that table, while D and trimming were established from the DNA sequence. The sample table contains a few hundred thousand clones; only one count was recorded for over 75% of them. The ten most abundant clones make up approximately 7.8% of the sample.

The CDR3, cysteine through phenylalanine, is 13 amino acids long. Only the CDR3 DNA is retained, 39 bases long and in frame from the first base. Trimming removed 4 bases from V and 0 bases from J, leaving 6 bases between the germline ends. The CDR1 and CDR2 encoded by the germline V gene (reference sequence) are LNHDA and SQIVND. Another Seattle source contributed samples from volunteer blood donors who had recovered from COVID-19. Collaborating institutions collected whole blood in K2EDTA tubes following their own protocols. For TCRbeta analysis, collaborators shipped samples in one of three forms: frozen whole blood, isolated PBMCs, or DNA extracted from either of those sample types. As regards this clone: Its binding antigen is unknown. No much larger clone exists at a distance of one base, and base qualities are not known. The same CDR3 can be traced to other DNA sequences in this sample.

Study-wide findings and limitations: Clinical and demographic metadata were provided uncurated, with the amount varying by source and participant.

This clonotype was sampled from a woman between 45 and 60 years old who had recovered from COVID-19. The chain is made from TRBV19 and TRBJ1-1, with an unclear D gene assignment. Input material: peripheral blood. The CDR3 sequence is CASSTQMNTEAFF. The DNA is TGTGCCAGTAGTACACAGATGAACACTGAAGCTTTCTTT.